This section outlines one TCR beta chain sequence together with its context. Antigen specificity is unknown. This sample is part of a study of graft-versus-host responses after intestinal transplantation. Study-level information: The transplants performed in recipients were multivisceral, liver-intestinal, or isolated intestinal. All recipients were given anti-thymocyte globulin induction, and tacrolimus and steroids were then administered for around three years.

The graft tissue was processed, and this released both intraepithelial and lamina propria lymphocytes. Findings and limits, study-wide: The authors found GvH clones in recipient marrow, some appearing first in ileum or blood. Circulating GvH clones peaking coincided with falling HvG clones soon after transplant.

The repertoire was sequenced with immunoSEQ multiplex PCR; TCRdb's copy has only in-frame clones and lacks some. The profile shows approximately 16,000 clones, around 67% of them singletons. The CDR3 is 15 residues long. Trimming stripped 6 bases from V and 6 bases from J, with 20 bases between. Germline V CDR1 and CDR2: MNHNS, SASEGT. The TCR originated in a human patient who received an intestinal transplant, so some T cells may come from the graft donor. The source was ileum tissue, collected just under 700 days after intestinal transplantation. The gene calls are TRBV6-1 and TRBJ1-1; possibly TRBD1 for D (5 bases). The CDR3 sequence is CASRDKGAPDAEAFF. The CDR3 region has the DNA TGTGCCAGCAGGGATAAAGGGGCCCCGGACGCTGAAGCTTTCTTT.